The entry below describes one T cell receptor (beta chain). TCRdb's copy holds only in-frame clones and misses some; the assay was immunoSEQ multiplex PCR. The sample carries millions of clones, roughly 96% recorded once. These data originate in a study of shared clonotypes between healthy human individuals. The TCR comes from a man between 18 and 29 years old in good health. The sequenced material came from naive CD4+ T cells sorted from blood. Indicated subset: CD45RA+ positively selected.

The CDR3 DNA follows: TGTGCCAGCAGACCCCTTGGGGTCCACGAGCAGTACTTC. Translated, it gives CASRPLGVHEQYF. V is TRBV6-5 and J is TRBJ2-7, with D uncertain. Trimming shortened V by 6 bases and J by 5 bases, and 14 bases separated the two germline ends. Germline loops: CDR1 MNHEY, CDR2 SVGAGI. The CDR3 extends over 13 amino acids.